Listed below are T cell receptor beta chains from one sample, sequenced in a study of T cell responses to AZD1222 COVID-19 vaccine. Profiled with immunoSEQ multiplex PCR; TCRdb holds only in-frame clones, not every one. The sample carries 100,000 to 150,000 clones, 75% to 95% recorded once. Specimen: peripheral blood, collected 28 days after the second dose of the MenACWY control vaccine. These receptors were collected from an adult who received the MenACWY meningococcal vaccine as a control. CDR3s include the opening cysteine and the closing phenylalanine or tryptophan. Each record gives: D gene, V gene, clone size, J gene, CDR3 DNA, CDR3 protein. D genes are given only for firm matches. Size tells how often a clone was seen (once, few, many) or the class of an expanded clone, and some rows leave it out.

.	TRBV19	.	TRBJ1-2	TGTGCCAGTAGTCCCTATGGAGGGGGTAATGGCTACACCTTC	CASSPYGGGNGYTF
.	TRBV9	.	TRBJ2-7	TGTGCCAGCAGCGAGACAGGCGAACCGAGCTCCTACGAGCAGTACTTC	CASSETGEPSSYEQYF
.	TRBV11-3	.	TRBJ2-1	TGTGCCAGCAGCGGTCCAGGGGTGTACAATGAGCAGTTCTTC	CASSGPGVYNEQFF
.	TRBV19	.	TRBJ1-3	TGTGCCAGTAGTATCGCCGTGGGGACAATAGGAAACACCATATATTTT	CASSIAVGTIGNTIYF
TRBD1	TRBV15	.	TRBJ1-5	TGTGCCACCAGCAAACTGGGACAGGGATCACCCAATCAGCCCCAGCATTTT	CATSKLGQGSPNQPQHF
.	TRBV7-9	.	TRBJ1-6	TGTGCCAGCAGCTCCCCAGGGGATTCACCCCTCCACTTT	CASSSPGDSPLHF
.	TRBV27	.	TRBJ1-1	TGTGCCAGCAGTATCGGGGGGGGGAGGAACACTGAAGCTTTCTTT	CASSIGGGRNTEAFF
TRBD1	TRBV5-6	.	TRBJ1-2	TGTGCCAGCAGCCCGGGACAGGGCCAGATGAACTATGGCTACACCTTC	CASSPGQGQMNYGYTF
.	TRBV5-6	.	TRBJ1-4	TGTGCCAGCAGCTTGGCAGGGAGAAATGAAAAACTGTTTTTT	CASSLAGRNEKLFF
.	TRBV19	.	TRBJ1-5	TGTGCCAGTAGTCAGGGGTATCAGCCCCAGCATTTT	CASSQGYQPQHF
.	TRBV5-3	few	TRBJ1-6	TGTGCCAGAAGCCTCGCCTGCCCTCCGACTAATTCACCCCTCCACTTT	CARSLACPPTNSPLHF
.	TRBV18	.	TRBJ2-5	TGTGCCAGCTCACCGAGGGCAGAGACCCAGTACTTC	CASSPRAETQYF
.	TRBV7-2	.	TRBJ2-2	TGTGCCAGCAGCTCCCCGGGACTTCGCGTCGGGGAGCTGTTTTTT	CASSSPGLRVGELFF
TRBD1	TRBV7-9	.	TRBJ2-2	TGTGCCAGCAGCTTATTGGACAGGGGGCGGTCCGGGGAGCTGTTTTTT	CASSLLDRGRSGELFF
.	TRBV12-3/TRBV12-4	.	TRBJ2-7	TGTGCCAGCAGTTTCTCCCAGTACGAGCAGTACTTC	CASSFSQYEQYF
.	TRBV6-4	.	TRBJ1-1	TGTGCCAGCAGTCAGGATACGGAGAACACTGAAGCTTTCTTT	CASSQDTENTEAFF
.	TRBV28	.	TRBJ2-2	TGTGCCAGCAGTTTTGGGGGAACCGGGGAGCTGTTTTTT	CASSFGGTGELFF
.	TRBV5-1	.	TRBJ2-1	TGCGCCAGCAGCTTGTCTCCCTTGCCAAACGGGGAGCAGTTCTTC	CASSLSPLPNGEQFF
TRBD1	TRBV28	.	TRBJ1-1	TGTGCCAGCACCGGGACAGGAGTACCGGACACTGAAGCTTTCTTT	CASTGTGVPDTEAFF
.	TRBV2	.	TRBJ1-6	TGTGCCAGCATCGAAAGGGGGAGAGCGACTTCACCCCTCCACTTT	CASIERGRATSPLHF
TRBD1	TRBV6-5	.	TRBJ2-7	TGTGCCACCGACGAAACAGGGGACCGCGAGCAGTACTTC	CATDETGDREQYF
.	TRBV7-6	.	TRBJ1-3	TGTGCCAGCAGCCCAGGGAGGGGCTCTGGAAACACCATATATTTT	CASSPGRGSGNTIYF
TRBD1	TRBV10-2	.	TRBJ1-3	TGCGCCAGCAGTGAGTCGAGGGACAGGAACCAAACCAGAAACACCATATATTTT	CASSESRDRNQTRNTIYF
.	TRBV28	.	TRBJ1-5	TGTGCCAGCAGTTCCAATATCTGGGGGACCAATCAGCCCCAGCATTTT	CASSSNIWGTNQPQHF
.	TRBV2	once	TRBJ2-7	TGTGCCAGCGCTAGCCCCCCTTTCGACGAGCAGTACTTC	CASASPPFDEQYF
.	TRBV20-1	.	TRBJ1-2	TGCAGTGCTAGTGTGGCTGGCTACACCTTC	CSASVAGYTF
TRBD1	TRBV15	.	TRBJ1-4	TGTGCCACCAGCCGAGCGGGACAGAGTAATGAAAAACTGTTTTTT	CATSRAGQSNEKLFF